Shown below are 18 T cell receptor beta chains from a single sample sequenced in a study of blood T cell repertoires in COVID-19. Sequencing was performed with immunoSEQ multiplex PCR; in TCRdb, only in-frame clones are kept and a portion is missing. The sample includes roughly 240,000 clones, about 91% of them seen just once. Sequencing used PBMCs or T cells enriched from blood (not recorded which). These receptors were collected from a woman in her 40s with acute COVID-19.

V and J are TRBV6-6 and TRBJ1-1; 8 nucleotides align to TRBD1. Germline CDR1 reads MNHNY; CDR2 reads SVGAGI (reference sequence). CDR3 length: 16 residues. The trim removed 2 bases at V and 2 bases at J, leaving 7 bases unmatched. CDR3 region: CASSYPARGPNTEAFF. The CDR3 nucleotides read TGTGCCAGCAGTTACCCGGCCAGGGGGCCCAACACTGAAGCTTTCTTT.

CDR3 DNA sequence: TGTGCCAGCAGCGTAGTTGCGGGGGGCCGGGAGACCCAGTACTTC. The encoded protein is CASSVVAGGRETQYF. The chain is built from TRBV9 and TRBJ2-5; 8 nucleotides align to TRBD2. Germline lookup yields CDR1 SGDLS and CDR2 YYNGEE. V dropped 0 bases and J dropped 5; count of bases not matched to a gene: 6. This CDR3 spans 15 amino acids. The complete variable domain, with remaining parts taken from reference TRBV9 and TRBJ2-5, reads DSGVTQTPKHLITATGQRVTLRCSPRSGDLSVYWYQQSLDQGLQFLIQYYNGEERAKGNILERFSAQQFPDLHSELNLSSLELGDSALYFCASSVVAGGRETQYFGPGTRLLVL.

The rearrangement joins TRBV7-2 to TRBJ1-3, with 7 bases fitting TRBD1. The V gene's germline CDR1 is SGHTA and CDR2 FQGNSA. The CDR3 is 15 residues long. V lost 4 bases, J lost 2 bases, and 5 bases stayed unmatched. Written as DNA, the CDR3 is TGTGCCAGCAGCTACACGACAGGGACTGGAAACACCATATATTTT. This encodes CASSYTTGTGNTIYF.

This clone was seen just once. The CDR3: CASSLAFGGSYNEQFF. CDR3 in DNA: TGTGCCAGCAGCTTAGCTTTTGGCGGGTCCTACAATGAGCAGTTCTTC. V and J are TRBV7-2 and TRBJ2-1; tentatively, D is TRBD2 (5 bases). V was pared by 0 bases and J by 1 base, with 10 bases between. The CDR3 totals 16 residues. Germline CDR1 reads SGHTA; CDR2 reads FQGNSA.

The J gene is TRBJ1-2, the V gene TRBV3-1 (or the pseudogene TRBV3-2); the D gene is possibly TRBD1 (6 bases). CDR1 LGHDT and CDR2 YNNKEL come from the germline V gene (reference sequence). Trimming pared 1 base from V and 2 bases from J, leaving 11 bases between. The CDR3 spans 15 residues. CDR3 sequence reads: CASSQAPDRNYGYTF. The CDR3 DNA reads as TGTGCCAGCAGCCAAGCCCCAGACAGGAACTATGGCTACACCTTC.

This clone was seen once. As DNA, the CDR3 is TGTGCCAGCAGGCGGGACAGTACCGGGGAGCTGTTTTTT. This encodes CASRRDSTGELFF. V is TRBV5-6 and J is TRBJ2-2, with a tentative D call TRBD1 (7 bases). V lost 5 bases and J 5 bases, leaving 10 bases between the germline ends. Germline-derived CDR1 and CDR2 are SGHDT and YYEEEE. The CDR3 loop spans 13 amino acids.

Comment on this clone: This same CDR3 is encoded by further DNA sequences in the sample. The rearrangement joins TRBV20-1 to TRBJ1-2; TRBD1 is a possible D gene (5 bases). Germline CDR1 is DFQATT and CDR2 is SNEGSKA (reference sequence). The CDR3 runs 11 residues. V was trimmed by 5 bases and J by 5 bases, leaving 9 bases between them. CDR3 protein: CSAPGGYGYTF. In DNA form, the CDR3 reads TGCAGTGCTCCGGGGGGATATGGCTACACCTTC.

A remark on this clone: Mismatch with germline at one junction end may stem from a read error. The chain combines TRBV6-2 or TRBV6-3 with TRBJ2-3, with D tentatively TRBD2 (6 bases). The CDR3 spans 15 residues. Germline V gene lookup returns CDR1 MNHEY and CDR2 SVGEGT. The CDR3 region has the DNA TGTGCTAGCAGTTTTAGAGGACTATTGTTGGATACGCAGTATTTT. Its translation is CASSFRGLLLDTQYF.

The chain recombines TRBV24-1 with TRBJ2-1; 12 nucleotides match TRBD2. Germline assignment: CDR1 KGHDR and CDR2 SFDVKD. The CDR3 has 14 residues. CDR3 DNA sequence: TGTGCGACTAGCGGGAGTGAGGCCCTCAATGAGCAGTTCTTC. Protein sequence: CATSGSEALNEQFF.

The chain employs TRBV29-1 and TRBJ1-3, with D unresolved. V was trimmed by 5 bases and J by 0 bases, leaving 14 bases between them. Germline CDR1 reads SQVTM; CDR2 reads ANQGSEA. The CDR3 totals 15 residues. This CDR3 reads CSVITGSTSGNTIYF. CDR3 in DNA: TGCAGCGTTATCACGGGGTCCACCTCTGGAAACACCATATATTTT.

The chain couples TRBV19 to TRBJ2-1; D is perhaps TRBD1 (6 bases). V lost 5 bases and J lost 6, with 14 bases in between. CDR1 is LNHDA and CDR2 is SQIVND in the germline V gene (reference sequence). This CDR3 has 14 amino acids. CDR3 sequence (DNA): TGTGCCAGTAGTCCAGGGGTCGTTAGCAATGAGCAGTTCTTC. This gives the protein CASSPGVVSNEQFF. The whole variable domain, filled in from reference TRBV19 and TRBJ2-1, reads DGGITQSPKYLFRKEGQNVTLSCEQNLNHDAMYWYRQDPGQGLRLIYYSQIVNDFQKGDIAEGYSVSREKKESFPLTVTSAQKNPTAFYLCASSPGVVSNEQFFGPGTRLTVL.

This chain joins TRBV27 and TRBJ1-4, with 8 bases fitting TRBD1. Looked up from germline, CDR1 is MNHEY and CDR2 is SMNVEV (reference sequence). There are 15 residues in the CDR3. J was trimmed by 8 bases and V by 5 bases; bases with no gene match: 10. CDR3 sequence: CASSPRTGSGEKLFF. CDR3 DNA sequence: TGTGCCAGCAGTCCCCGGACAGGGTCAGGGGAAAAACTGTTTTTT.

This clone was seen a few times. Different DNA sequences within this sample yield the same CDR3. V and J are TRBV18 and TRBJ1-5, with 7 bases aligning to TRBD1. This CDR3 has 13 amino acids. V lost 3 bases, J lost 4 bases, and 0 bases stayed unmatched. Germline V gene data show CDR1 as KGHSH and CDR2 as LQKENI. DNA for the CDR3: TGTGCCAGCTCACCGGACAGGAATCAGCCCCAGCATTTT. This translates into CASSPDRNQPQHF.

The count of this clone is one. This chain links TRBV7-9 with TRBJ2-2; 9 bases match TRBD2. Unmatched junction bases numbered 15, after V lost 3 bases and J lost 4 bases. CDR3 length equals 19 residues. Germline V gives CDR1 SEHNR, CDR2 FQNEAQ (reference sequence). The CDR3 coding sequence is TGTGCCAGCAGCTTGGCCGGCGCGCGGGGGGGCCTTCGCACCGGGGAGCTGTTTTTT. It translates to CASSLAGARGGLRTGELFF.

This clone was seen a single time. The V and J genes are TRBV19 and TRBJ2-3; 9 bases are shared with TRBD2. CDR3 length: 20 amino acids. V was pared by 4 bases and J by 0 bases, with 17 bases of the junction left unmatched. Germline V gene lookup returns CDR1 LNHDA and CDR2 SQIVND (reference sequence). The CDR3 nucleotides are TGTGCCAGTAGTACTTCCACTAGCGGGTACCCGGTTATTAGCACAGATACGCAGTATTTT. Translating it yields CASSTSTSGYPVISTDTQYF.

The chain employs TRBV5-4 and TRBJ2-7, with D possibly matching TRBD2 (6 bases). This CDR3 is 13 amino acids long. The V gene lost 7 bases and the J gene lost 5 bases, with 16 bases spanning the gap. Germline lookup yields CDR1 SGHNT and CDR2 YYREEE (reference sequence). CDR3: CASAAGGPHEQYV. CDR3 sequence (DNA): TGTGCCAGCGCCGCAGGAGGGCCCCACGAGCAGTACGTC.

The gene calls are TRBV5-6 and TRBJ2-4; the D gene is possibly TRBD2 (5 bases). Germline lookup yields CDR1 SGHDT and CDR2 YYEEEE. CDR3 length equals 15 residues. Trimming left V 4 bases short and J 4 bases short, with 15 bases between. The CDR3, as DNA: TGTGCCAGCAGCCCCCTCCATGGGGAGAAAAACATTCAGTACTTC. Translating it yields CASSPLHGEKNIQYF.

V gene TRBV4-3 combines with J gene TRBJ2-4; maybe TRBD2 (6 bases). Germline-derived CDR1 and CDR2 are LGHNA and YSLEER. Trimming pared 0 bases from V and 4 bases from J, leaving 10 bases between. CDR3 length: 15 residues. In DNA, the CDR3 is TGCGCCAGCAGCCAAGATCGGGGGTTGAAAAACATTCAGTACTTC. Translating gives CASSQDRGLKNIQYF.